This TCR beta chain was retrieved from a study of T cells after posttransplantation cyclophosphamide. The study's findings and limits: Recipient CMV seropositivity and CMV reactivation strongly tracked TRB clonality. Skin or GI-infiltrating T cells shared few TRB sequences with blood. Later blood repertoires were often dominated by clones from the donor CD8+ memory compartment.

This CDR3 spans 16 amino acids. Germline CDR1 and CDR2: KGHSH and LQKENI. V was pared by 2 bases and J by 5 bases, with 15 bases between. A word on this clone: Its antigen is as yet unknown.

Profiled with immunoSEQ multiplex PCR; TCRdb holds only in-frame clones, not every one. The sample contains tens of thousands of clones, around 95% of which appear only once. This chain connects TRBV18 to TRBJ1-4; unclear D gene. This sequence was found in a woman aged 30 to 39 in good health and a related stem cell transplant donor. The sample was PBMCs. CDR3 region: CASSPTANRANEKLFF. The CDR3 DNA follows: TGTGCCAGCTCACCAACAGCTAATCGGGCGAATGAAAAACTGTTTTTT.